This T cell receptor (beta chain) was sequenced during a study of blood T cell repertoires in COVID-19. On the study more broadly: T cells, B-cell-depleted T cells, or PBMCs provided the cDNA or gDNA that served as material.

With V trimmed by 0 bases and J by 5 bases, 5 bases remained unmatched. Germline CDR1 reads LGHNA; CDR2 reads YSLEER. The CDR3 totals 16 residues. In the authors' methods: By means of reference gene primer amplification, nucleated cell counts were estimated. Assay used: immunoSEQ multiplex PCR; TCRdb lists only in-frame clones, some missing. Clone size and the V and J calls come from that table; the DNA yielded D and trimming. In the table there are some 350,000 clones, more than 75% of which are singletons. The source material was peripheral blood. The genes are TRBV4-3 and TRBJ2-2; 8 bases line up with TRBD1. The sequence derives from a young woman who had recovered from COVID-19. Here the CDR3 reads CASSQDVGQATGELFF. The CDR3 DNA is TGCGCCAGCAGCCAAGATGTGGGACAGGCGACCGGGGAGCTGTTTTTT.